This entry describes one TCR beta chain. Assay used: immunoSEQ multiplex PCR; TCRdb lists only in-frame clones, some missing. The sample lists tens of thousands of clones, roughly 89% occurring once. The entry originates in a study of OX40 agonist ivuxolimab in advanced cancers. At the level of the study: Recorded diagnoses for dose-escalation patients were hepatocellular carcinoma, melanoma, renal cell or head and neck cancer.

The ends were cut back, 1 base at V and 5 bases at J, with 16 bases in the middle. The length of the CDR3 is 16 residues. CDR1 is SNHLY and CDR2 is FYNNEI in the germline V gene. This TCR derives from an adult with an advanced solid tumor such as melanoma, head and neck, liver or kidney cancer. The sample was CD4+ or CD8+ T cells sorted from blood, taken in a trial of the OX40 agonist ivuxolimab. J is TRBJ2-3 and V is TRBV2, with D possibly TRBD2 on 7 matching bases. This CDR3 reads CASSEERGGFGDTQYF. The CDR3, as DNA: TGTGCCAGCAGTGAAGAGAGGGGGGGGTTCGGAGATACGCAGTATTTT.